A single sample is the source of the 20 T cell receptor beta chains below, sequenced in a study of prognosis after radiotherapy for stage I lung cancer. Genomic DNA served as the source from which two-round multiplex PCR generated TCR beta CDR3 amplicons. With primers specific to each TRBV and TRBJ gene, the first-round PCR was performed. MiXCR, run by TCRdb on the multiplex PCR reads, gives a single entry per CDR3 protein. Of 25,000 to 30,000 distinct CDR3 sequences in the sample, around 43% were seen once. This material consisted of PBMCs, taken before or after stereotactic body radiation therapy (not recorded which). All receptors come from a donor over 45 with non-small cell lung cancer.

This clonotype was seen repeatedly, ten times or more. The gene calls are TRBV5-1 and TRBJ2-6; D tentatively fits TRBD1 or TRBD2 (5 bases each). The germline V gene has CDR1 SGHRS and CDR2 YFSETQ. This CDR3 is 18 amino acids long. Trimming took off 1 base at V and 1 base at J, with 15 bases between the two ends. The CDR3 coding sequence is TGCGCCAGCAGCTTGACCATATCCGGGGCTTCTGGGGCCAACGTCCTGACTTTC. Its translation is CASSLTISGASGANVLTF.

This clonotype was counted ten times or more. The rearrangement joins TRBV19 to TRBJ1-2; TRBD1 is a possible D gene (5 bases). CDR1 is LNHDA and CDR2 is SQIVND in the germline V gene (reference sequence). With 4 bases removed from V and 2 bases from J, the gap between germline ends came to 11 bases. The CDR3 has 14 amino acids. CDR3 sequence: CASSRAGTNYGYTF. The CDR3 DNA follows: TGTGCCAGTAGTAGAGCCGGGACCAACTATGGCTACACCTTC.

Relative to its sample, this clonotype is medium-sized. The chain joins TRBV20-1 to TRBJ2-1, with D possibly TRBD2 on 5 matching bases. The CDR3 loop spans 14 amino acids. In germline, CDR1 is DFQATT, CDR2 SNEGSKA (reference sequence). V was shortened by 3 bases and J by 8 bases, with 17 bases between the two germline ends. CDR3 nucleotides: TGCAGTGCTAGTCAGAGCGGCCTTGGGGATGAGCAGTTCTTC. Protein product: CSASQSGLGDEQFF.

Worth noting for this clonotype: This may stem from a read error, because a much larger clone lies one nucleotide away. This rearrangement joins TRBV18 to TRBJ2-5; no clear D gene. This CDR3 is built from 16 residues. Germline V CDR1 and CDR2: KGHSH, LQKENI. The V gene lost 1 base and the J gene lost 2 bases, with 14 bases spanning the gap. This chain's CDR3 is CASSPLMAEPQETQYF. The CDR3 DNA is TGTGCCAGCTCACCACTAATGGCGGAACCTCAAGAGACCCAGTACTTC.

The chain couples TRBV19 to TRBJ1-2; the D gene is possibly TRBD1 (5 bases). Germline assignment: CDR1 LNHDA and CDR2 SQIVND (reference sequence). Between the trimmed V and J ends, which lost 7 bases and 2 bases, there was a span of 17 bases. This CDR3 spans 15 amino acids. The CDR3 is CASTPPGARNYGYTF. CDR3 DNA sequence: TGTGCCAGTACCCCCCCTGGGGCCAGGAACTATGGCTACACCTTC.

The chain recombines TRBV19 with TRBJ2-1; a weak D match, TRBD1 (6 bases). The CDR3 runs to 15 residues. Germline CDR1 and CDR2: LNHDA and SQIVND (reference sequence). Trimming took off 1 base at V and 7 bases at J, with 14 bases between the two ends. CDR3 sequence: CASSIGRGERNEQFF. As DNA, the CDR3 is TGTGCCAGTAGTATAGGCAGGGGCGAGAGAAATGAGCAGTTCTTC.

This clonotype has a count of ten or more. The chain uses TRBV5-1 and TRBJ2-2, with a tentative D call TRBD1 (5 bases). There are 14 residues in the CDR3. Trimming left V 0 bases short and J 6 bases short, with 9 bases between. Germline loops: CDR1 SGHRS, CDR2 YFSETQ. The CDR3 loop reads CASSLEGDPGELFF. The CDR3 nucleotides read TGCGCCAGCAGCTTGGAAGGGGATCCCGGGGAGCTGTTTTTT. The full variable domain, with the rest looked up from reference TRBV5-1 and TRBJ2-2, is KAGVTQTPRYLIKTRGQQVTLSCSPISGHRSVSWYQQTPGQGLQFLFEYFSETQRNKGNFPGRFSGRQFSNSRSEMNVSTLELGDSALYLCASSLEGDPGELFFGEGSRLTVL.

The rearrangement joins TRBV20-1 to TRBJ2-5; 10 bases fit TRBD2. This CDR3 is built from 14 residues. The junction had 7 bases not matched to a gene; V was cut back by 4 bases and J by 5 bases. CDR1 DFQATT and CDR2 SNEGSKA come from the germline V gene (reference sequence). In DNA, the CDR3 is TGCAGTGCTAATAGCGGGAGGACCACGGAGACCCAGTACTTC. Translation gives CSANSGRTTETQYF.

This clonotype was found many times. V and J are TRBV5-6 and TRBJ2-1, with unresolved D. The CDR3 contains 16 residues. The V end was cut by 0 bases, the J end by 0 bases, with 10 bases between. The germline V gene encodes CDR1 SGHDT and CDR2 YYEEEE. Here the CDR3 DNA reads TGTGCCAGCAGCTTGGTAGGGCCGAGCTCCTACAATGAGCAGTTCTTC. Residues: CASSLVGPSSYNEQFF.

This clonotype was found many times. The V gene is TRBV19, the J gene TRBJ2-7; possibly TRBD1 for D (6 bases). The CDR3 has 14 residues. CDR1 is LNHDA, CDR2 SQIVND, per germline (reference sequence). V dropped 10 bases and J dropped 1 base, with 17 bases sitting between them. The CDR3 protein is CATSGALTSYEQYF. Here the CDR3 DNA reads TGTGCCACCTCAGGGGCACTGACTTCCTACGAGCAGTACTTC.

The CDR3 nucleotides are TGTGCCACCAGCAGAGAGAGGTTGCTAGCGGGAGGGGAGACCCAGTACTTC. As protein: CATSRERLLAGGETQYF. The V call is TRBV15, the J call TRBJ2-5; 12 bases agree with TRBD2. V shed 0 bases and J 5 bases; nucleotides not matched to a gene: 7. The germline CDR1 and CDR2 sequences are LNHNV and YYDKDF (reference sequence). The CDR3 consists of 17 residues.

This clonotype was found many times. CDR3 coding DNA: TGTGCCAGCAGTACGGACTCCTACACCGGGGAGCTGTTTTTT. Translating gives CASSTDSYTGELFF. This sequence joins TRBV5-8 and TRBJ2-2; D is possibly TRBD2 (5 bases). Trimming left V 5 bases short and J 3 bases short, with 11 bases between. Germline CDR1 SGHTS, CDR2 YDEGEE. This CDR3 has 14 residues.

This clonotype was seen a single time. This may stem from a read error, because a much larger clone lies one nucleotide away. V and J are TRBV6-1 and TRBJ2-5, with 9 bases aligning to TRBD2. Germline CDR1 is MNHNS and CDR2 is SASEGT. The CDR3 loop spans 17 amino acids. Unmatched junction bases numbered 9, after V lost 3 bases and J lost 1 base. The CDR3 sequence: CASSDLSSGVGQETQYF. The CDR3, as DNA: TGTGCCAGCAGTGACCTCTCTAGCGGGGTGGGCCAAGAGACCCAGTACTTC.

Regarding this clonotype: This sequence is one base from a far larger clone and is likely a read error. The CDR3, as DNA: TGTACCAGCAGTTACTCGAACATTTCGCCCCAGCATTTT. It encodes CTSSYSNISPQHF. This chain joins TRBV6-9 and TRBJ1-5; D unclear. There are 13 residues in the CDR3. CDR1 and CDR2 from the germline V gene are MNHGY and SVAAGI.

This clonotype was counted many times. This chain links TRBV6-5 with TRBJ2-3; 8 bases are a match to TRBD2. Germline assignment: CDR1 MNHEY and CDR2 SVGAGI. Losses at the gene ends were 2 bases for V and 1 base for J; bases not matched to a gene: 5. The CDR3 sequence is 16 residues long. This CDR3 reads CASSYRWREGTDTQYF. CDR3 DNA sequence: TGTGCCAGCAGTTACCGGTGGCGGGAGGGCACAGATACGCAGTATTTT.

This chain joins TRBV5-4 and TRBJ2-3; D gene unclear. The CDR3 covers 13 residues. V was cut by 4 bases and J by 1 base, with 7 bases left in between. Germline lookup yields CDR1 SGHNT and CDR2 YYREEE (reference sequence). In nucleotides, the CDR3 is TGTGCCAGCAGCATGACATGCACAGATACGCAGTATTTT. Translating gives CASSMTCTDTQYF.

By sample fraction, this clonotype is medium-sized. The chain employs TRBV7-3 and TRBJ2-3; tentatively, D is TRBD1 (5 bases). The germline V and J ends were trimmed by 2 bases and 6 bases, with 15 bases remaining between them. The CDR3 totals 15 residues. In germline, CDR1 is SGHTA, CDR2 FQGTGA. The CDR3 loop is CASSLLGAAGDTQYF. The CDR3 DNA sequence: TGTGCCAGCAGCTTATTAGGGGCGGCAGGGGATACGCAGTATTTT.

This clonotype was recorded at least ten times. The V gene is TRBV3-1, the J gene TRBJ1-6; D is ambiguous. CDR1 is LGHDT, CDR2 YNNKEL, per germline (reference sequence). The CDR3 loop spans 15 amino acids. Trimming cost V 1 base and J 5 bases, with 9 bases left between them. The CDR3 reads CASSQARGDNSPLHF. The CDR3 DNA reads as TGTGCCAGCAGCCAAGCCAGAGGTGATAATTCACCCCTCCACTTT.

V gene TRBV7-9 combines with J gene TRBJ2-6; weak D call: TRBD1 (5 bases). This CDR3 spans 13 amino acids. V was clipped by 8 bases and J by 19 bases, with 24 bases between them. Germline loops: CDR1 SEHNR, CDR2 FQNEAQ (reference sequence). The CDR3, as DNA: TGTGCCAGCGTCAGCTCTGGGGCCAACGCCCTTACTTTC. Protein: CASVSSGANALTF.

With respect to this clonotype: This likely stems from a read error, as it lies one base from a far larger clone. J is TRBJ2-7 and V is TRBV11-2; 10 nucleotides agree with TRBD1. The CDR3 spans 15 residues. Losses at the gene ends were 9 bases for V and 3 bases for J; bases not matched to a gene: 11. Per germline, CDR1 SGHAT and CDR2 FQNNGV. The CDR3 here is CASSIVGQGNYEQYF. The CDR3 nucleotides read TGTGCCAGTAGTATAGTGGGACAGGGGAACTACGAGCAGTACTTC.